The 7 T cell receptor beta chains below were found in one sample sequenced in a study of regulatory T cells in long-lasting Graves disease. In building TCR beta libraries, iRepertoire HTBI primers were used together with Arm-PCR of CDR3 regions. TCRdb re-analysed the multiplex PCR reads in MiXCR, keeping a single row per CDR3 protein. The table records 650,000 to 700,000 distinct CDR3 sequences, roughly 30% of them present only once. The time point here: persistent/refractory GD, antithyroid drugs over 5 years with positive TRAb. TCR sequences were obtained from RNA taken from PBMCs. Sequences were derived from peripheral blood mononuclear cells (PBMCs), sampled when the disease was refractory, from a patient treated with antithyroid drugs. All receptors derive from a female donor with Graves disease.

This clonotype was detected only a few times. V usage is TRBV19 and J usage is TRBJ2-7, with a possible D match to TRBD2 (6 bases). Trimming left V 4 bases short and J 0 bases short, with 13 bases between. Germline V lookup: CDR1 LNHDA, CDR2 SQIVND (reference sequence). The CDR3 contains 15 residues. The CDR3 coding sequence is TGTGCCAGTAGTACCGGGACTGCTAGCTCCTACGAGCAGTACTTC. It codes for CASSTGTASSYEQYF.

In its sample, this clonotype was seen many times. The chain has TRBV9 and TRBJ1-5; D ambiguous. The CDR3 extends over 15 amino acids. The germline V gene encodes CDR1 SGDLS and CDR2 YYNGEE. Trimming stripped 2 bases from V and 2 bases from J, with 11 bases between. Here the CDR3 reads CASSVLPERNQPQHF. DNA for the CDR3: TGTGCCAGCAGCGTCCTTCCCGAGCGCAATCAGCCCCAGCATTTT.

This clonotype was counted many times. The rearrangement links TRBV19 to TRBJ2-1; D not certain. Per germline, CDR1 LNHDA and CDR2 SQIVND (reference sequence). The V and J ends lost 1 base and 5 bases respectively, with 12 bases between them. The CDR3 covers 15 residues. CDR3 amino acids: CASSIGILEHNEQFF. In DNA, the CDR3 is TGTGCCAGTAGTATAGGGATACTGGAGCACAATGAGCAGTTCTTC.

The chain is built from TRBV29-1 and TRBJ2-7; perhaps TRBD2 as D (5 bases). With 4 bases removed from V and 3 bases from J, the gap between germline ends came to 7 bases. CDR1 and CDR2 from the germline V gene are SQVTM and ANQGSEA. The CDR3 consists of 11 residues. CDR3 nucleotides: TGCAGCGTTGGGGGAGACTACGAGCAGTACTTC. This sequence encodes CSVGGDYEQYF.

This clonotype was observed a few times. The chain combines TRBV7-8 with TRBJ1-2; the D is unclear. Trimming left V 1 base short and J 2 bases short, with 14 bases between. The germline V gene encodes CDR1 SGHVS and CDR2 FQNEAQ. The CDR3 runs 16 residues. DNA for the CDR3: TGTGCCAGCAGCTTAGACGGCGGGCGCGGCAACTATGGCTACACCTTC. Translated: CASSLDGGRGNYGYTF.

The chain recombines TRBV7-3 with TRBJ1-1; 10 bases fit TRBD1. The CDR3 sequence is 14 residues long. The V gene's germline CDR1 is SGHTA and CDR2 FQGTGA. The V segment lost 5 bases and the J segment 11 bases; nucleotides outside the gene matches: 11. CDR3 loop: CASSVTGTGVPAFF. CDR3 DNA: TGTGCCAGCAGCGTCACCGGGACAGGGGTCCCGGCTTTCTTT.

This chain links TRBV30 with TRBJ1-1, with 9 bases matching TRBD1. The CDR3 spans 17 residues. V lost 4 bases to trimming and J lost 0 bases; unmatched junction nucleotides: 12. Germline values: CDR1 GTSNPN, CDR2 SVGIG (reference sequence). The chain's CDR3 is CAWNSARDRDMNTEAFF. CDR3 coding DNA: TGTGCCTGGAACTCAGCAAGGGACAGGGATATGAACACTGAAGCTTTCTTT.